A single sample is the source of the 4 T cell receptor beta chains below, sequenced in a study of blood T cell repertoires in COVID-19. Repertoires were generated with immunoSEQ multiplex PCR, while TCRdb's copy carries only in-frame clones and drops some. The sample lists 310,000 or so clones, approximately 86% occurring once. The sequenced material came from peripheral blood. The receptors here all came from a woman in her 30s who had recovered from COVID-19.

This chain connects TRBV30 to TRBJ1-1; D remains ambiguous. CDR1 and CDR2 (germline): GTSNPN, SVGIG (reference sequence). This CDR3 has 11 residues. Trimming pared 5 bases from V and 8 bases from J, leaving 12 bases between. This CDR3 reads CAWDEETEAFF. Here the CDR3 DNA reads TGTGCCTGGGATGAAGAGACAGAAGCTTTCTTT.

V is TRBV29-1 and J is TRBJ2-5; possibly TRBD1 for D (6 bases). The V end was cut by 3 bases, the J end by 4 bases, with 15 bases between. There are 14 residues in the CDR3. Germline-derived CDR1 and CDR2 are SQVTM and ANQGSEA. The CDR3: CSVDGRGIGETQYF. The CDR3 nucleotides are TGCAGCGTTGATGGCAGGGGTATAGGAGAGACCCAGTACTTC.

In DNA, the CDR3 is TGTGCCAGCAGCCCTGGCGGGGGGCAAGAGACCCAGTACTTC. Translation gives CASSPGGGQETQYF. The V gene is TRBV13, the J gene TRBJ2-5; 8 bases map to TRBD2. Germline CDR1 PRHDT, CDR2 FYEKMQ (reference sequence). Trimming removed 5 bases from V and 2 bases from J; junction bases left unmatched: 4. The CDR3 totals 14 residues.

This clone has only a few counts. The gene calls are TRBV2 and TRBJ1-1, with unresolved D. This CDR3 has 15 amino acids. CDR1 is SNHLY, CDR2 FYNNEI, per germline. Trimming took off 5 bases at V and 1 base at J, with 14 bases between the two ends. This CDR3 is CASSLLRPSNTEAFF. CDR3 nucleotide sequence: TGTGCCAGCAGTCTACTCAGGCCCTCGAACACTGAAGCTTTCTTT.